Listed here are 14 T cell receptor beta chains from one sample, sequenced in a study of T cell responses to AZD1222 COVID-19 vaccine. Clones were sequenced by immunoSEQ multiplex PCR, and TCRdb holds only the in-frame ones, with some missing. The repertoire includes 120,000 to 150,000 clones, approximately 87% of them detected once, and 1.5% to 2% sits in the top ten. Here the sequenced sample was peripheral blood, taken 28 days after the second AZD1222 dose. These receptors were taken from an adult who received the AZD1222 COVID-19 vaccine.

The genes are TRBV7-3 and TRBJ1-1, with TRBD1 matching 9 bases. Germline CDR1 SGHTA, CDR2 FQGTGA. V dropped 5 bases and J dropped 5; count of bases not matched to a gene: 12. The CDR3 is 16 amino acids. The CDR3 DNA follows: TGTGCCAGCAGCCCCGGATCGACAGGGGGATATACTGAAGCTTTCTTT. Its protein product is CASSPGSTGGYTEAFF.

The V call is TRBV7-9, the J call TRBJ2-5, with D possibly TRBD1 on 6 matching bases. Germline CDR1 SEHNR, CDR2 FQNEAQ (reference sequence). Trimming took 5 bases from V and 1 from J, leaving 14 bases between them. The CDR3 sequence is 15 residues long. The CDR3 loop is CASSPRDTFQETQYF. Written as DNA, the CDR3 is TGTGCCAGCAGCCCCCGGGACACTTTCCAAGAGACCCAGTACTTC.

The chain uses TRBV5-6 and TRBJ1-5; the D is unclear. Germline assignment: CDR1 SGHDT and CDR2 YYEEEE. The ends were cut back, 5 bases at V and 2 bases at J, with 8 bases in the middle. The CDR3 length is 13 residues. The CDR3 protein is CASSFARNQPQHF. The CDR3 coding sequence is TGTGCCAGCAGTTTCGCACGCAATCAGCCCCAGCATTTT.

The chain is built from TRBV4-1 and TRBJ1-4; perhaps TRBD1 as D (5 bases). The CDR3 totals 15 residues. V shed 0 bases and J shed 8 bases, with 13 bases lying between them. Germline V gene data show CDR1 as MGHRA and CDR2 as YSYEKL. CDR3 loop: CASSQDGAGKEKLFF. As DNA, the CDR3 is TGCGCCAGCAGCCAAGATGGGGCAGGGAAAGAAAAACTGTTTTTT.

The chain is built from TRBV7-2 and TRBJ2-7; 8 bases are shared with TRBD1. The CDR3 runs to 15 residues. The ends lost 5 bases at V and 2 bases at J; junction bases unmatched: 8. The germline CDR1 and CDR2 sequences are SGHTA and FQGNSA. As DNA, the CDR3 is TGTGCCAGCAGCGCCGCCGGGACAGGCGCCTACGAGCAGTACTTC. Its translation is CASSAAGTGAYEQYF. The variable domain in full, with the rest retrieved from reference TRBV7-2 and TRBJ2-7, is GAGVSQSPSNKVTEKGKDVELRCDPISGHTALYWYRQSLGQGLEFLIYFQGNSAPDKSGLPSDRFSAERTGGSVSTLTIQRTQQEDSAVYLCASSAAGTGAYEQYFGPGTRLTVT.

The chain employs TRBV24-1 and TRBJ2-5, with 11 nucleotides matching TRBD1. V shed 4 bases and J 6 bases; nucleotides not matched to a gene: 9. Germline loops: CDR1 KGHDR, CDR2 SFDVKD. The CDR3 contains 16 residues. CDR3: CATSDTGTGGWQTQYF. The DNA of the CDR3 is TGTGCCACCAGTGACACCGGGACAGGGGGTTGGCAGACCCAGTACTTC.

This chain connects TRBV5-6 to TRBJ1-6; D not certain. Germline CDR1 reads SGHDT; CDR2 reads YYEEEE. The CDR3 contains 15 residues. With 4 bases removed from V and 0 bases from J, the gap between germline ends came to 8 bases. This CDR3 reads CASSPDRSYNSPLHF. The CDR3 nucleotides read TGTGCCAGCAGCCCGGATCGCTCCTATAATTCACCCCTCCACTTT.

V is TRBV19 and J is TRBJ1-1, with a weak D call TRBD1 (6 bases). The CDR3 runs to 15 residues. Germline V gene data show CDR1 as LNHDA and CDR2 as SQIVND (reference sequence). The V and J ends lost 4 bases and 10 bases respectively, with 22 bases between them. The CDR3 sequence: CASSSRDRGPLGAFF. The CDR3 region has the DNA TGTGCCAGTAGTAGCAGGGACCGGGGGCCACTTGGAGCTTTCTTT.

This rearrangement joins TRBV12-3 or TRBV12-4 to TRBJ2-3; D may be TRBD2 (5 bases). The V and J ends lost 3 bases and 11 bases respectively, with 15 bases between them. The CDR3 has 13 amino acids. The CDR3 bases are TGTGCCAGCAGTTTGAGTCCACGTGGAGGGCAGTATTTT. This codes for CASSLSPRGGQYF.

The gene calls are TRBV28 and TRBJ1-5, with a weak D call TRBD1 (5 bases). This CDR3 has 15 amino acids. Germline assignment: CDR1 MDHEN and CDR2 SYDVKM. Trimming shortened V by 2 bases and J by 2 bases, and 10 bases separated the two germline ends. The CDR3 loop reads CASSLKGTGNQPQHF. CDR3 in DNA: TGTGCCAGCAGTTTAAAAGGGACCGGCAATCAGCCCCAGCATTTT.

The rearrangement links TRBV7-2 to TRBJ1-6; the match to TRBD1 covers 7 bases. This CDR3 is built from 14 residues. Germline V gene data show CDR1 as SGHTA and CDR2 as FQGNSA. V shed 5 bases and J 7 bases; nucleotides not matched to a gene: 5. CDR3 sequence (DNA): TGTGCCAGCAGCCTGACAGGGACCAATTCACCCCTCCACTTT. Translated: CASSLTGTNSPLHF.

The chain links TRBV5-8 to TRBJ2-5; 15 bases map to TRBD2. The CDR3 length is 17 residues. V was clipped by 4 bases and J by 0 bases; unmatched bases: 4. CDR1 is SGHTS and CDR2 is YDEGEE in the germline V gene. The CDR3 nucleotides read TGTGCCAGCAGCAAGGGACTAGCGGGGGGTAACCAAGAGACCCAGTACTTC. Its protein product is CASSKGLAGGNQETQYF.

The rearrangement links TRBV5-1 to TRBJ2-1; D gene unclear. Germline loops: CDR1 SGHRS, CDR2 YFSETQ. Trimming took off 0 bases at V and 3 bases at J, with 10 bases between the two ends. This CDR3 has 15 residues. CDR3 loop: CASSLDGYGYNEQFF. The CDR3 DNA reads as TGCGCCAGCAGCTTGGACGGTTACGGCTACAATGAGCAGTTCTTC.

The chain uses TRBV6-6 and TRBJ1-1, with D possibly matching TRBD1 (5 bases). Trimming took off 2 bases at V and 5 bases at J, with 15 bases between the two ends. Germline CDR1 MNHNY, CDR2 SVGAGI (reference sequence). This CDR3 spans 15 amino acids. CDR3 residues: CASSYPGTVGTEAFF. For the CDR3, the DNA is TGTGCCAGCAGTTACCCCGGGACGGTGGGAACTGAAGCTTTCTTT.